These 9 T cell receptor beta chains share one sample of origin, sequenced in a study of shared clonotypes between healthy human individuals. Method: immunoSEQ multiplex PCR; TCRdb's copy keeps in-frame clones and lacks some. The table has around 600,000 clones, 85% to 95% seen once. The naive CD8 fraction comprised CD45RO-negative cells positively selected for CCR7 and excluded terminally differentiated effector memory CD45RA+ cells. Sequenced: naive CD8+ T cells sorted from blood. The receptors were gathered from a woman aged 25 to 39 in good health.

This chain links TRBV10-2 with TRBJ2-7; D may be TRBD1 (5 bases). The CDR3 length is 12 residues. Germline assignment: CDR1 WSHSY and CDR2 SAAADI. The germline V and J ends were trimmed by 7 bases and 2 bases, with 9 bases remaining between them. The chain's CDR3 is CASKQAAYEQYF. Written as DNA, the CDR3 is TGCGCCAGCAAACAGGCAGCCTACGAGCAGTACTTC.

The rearrangement links TRBV10-2 to TRBJ2-7; D is possibly TRBD1 or TRBD2 (5 bases each). CDR1 and CDR2 (germline): WSHSY, SAAADI. This CDR3 has 14 amino acids. Trimming stripped 7 bases from V and 3 bases from J, with 16 bases between. The CDR3 nucleotides read TGCGCCAGCAACATTCCGGGACGCAACTACGAGCAGTACTTC. Translation: CASNIPGRNYEQYF.

This rearrangement joins TRBV4-2 to TRBJ1-5, with D perhaps TRBD1 (5 bases). The germline gives CDR1 LGHNA, CDR2 YNFKEQ. This CDR3 has 14 amino acids. V gave up 2 bases and J gave up 7 bases, with 12 bases separating them. The CDR3 is CASSQLEGRQPQHF. The CDR3 DNA is TGTGCCAGCAGCCAACTAGAGGGGCGGCAGCCCCAGCATTTT.

The gene calls are TRBV7-9 and TRBJ2-7; TRBD2 might be the D (6 bases). Trimming took off 5 bases at V and 6 bases at J, with 14 bases between the two ends. Germline V CDR1 and CDR2: SEHNR, FQNEAQ (reference sequence). CDR3 length: 13 residues. CDR3 in DNA: TGTGCCAGCAGCGACAGCGGGTCGAGCGAGCAGTACTTC. This encodes CASSDSGSSEQYF.

V and J are TRBV7-6 and TRBJ2-4; D could derive from TRBD1 or TRBD2 (6 bases each). V shed 8 bases and J shed 9 bases, with 17 bases lying between them. The CDR3 contains 13 residues. The germline gives CDR1 SGHVS, CDR2 FNYEAQ. CDR3 in amino acids: CASAILKGGIQYF. The CDR3, as DNA: TGTGCCAGCGCGATTTTAAAGGGGGGCATTCAGTACTTC.

The chain's CDR3 is CASSPGQGAHTQYF. CDR3 DNA sequence: TGTGCCAGCAGCCCGGGACAGGGGGCACATACGCAGTATTTT. The rearrangement joins TRBV7-9 to TRBJ2-3, with 12 nucleotides matching TRBD1. The CDR3 is made up of 14 amino acids. With V trimmed by 5 bases and J by 7 bases, 4 bases remained unmatched. Germline CDR1 SEHNR, CDR2 FQNEAQ (reference sequence). Drawing the rest from reference TRBV7-9 and TRBJ2-3, the complete variable domain is DTGVSQNPRHKITKRGQNVTFRCDPISEHNRLYWYRQTLGQGPEFLTYFQNEAQLEKSRLLSDRFSAERPKGSFSTLEIQRTEQGDSAMYLCASSPGQGAHTQYFGPGTRLTVL.

V gene TRBV7-2 combines with J gene TRBJ2-7; TRBD1 matches at 11 bases. Trimming took 5 bases from V and 5 from J; bases not matched to a gene: 5. Germline values: CDR1 SGHTA, CDR2 FQGNSA. This CDR3 is 14 amino acids long. CDR3 in DNA: TGTGCCAGCAGCATTGGGACAGGGGGAGACGAGCAGTACTTC. It yields the protein CASSIGTGGDEQYF.

The chain combines TRBV7-9 with TRBJ1-3; 9 nucleotides line up with TRBD1. V lost 4 bases and J lost 3; bases outside the gene matches: 4. The germline V gene has CDR1 SEHNR and CDR2 FQNEAQ (reference sequence). The CDR3 spans 15 residues. The CDR3 region is CASSSGTGFGNTIYF. The CDR3 DNA sequence: TGTGCCAGCAGCTCCGGGACAGGGTTTGGAAACACCATATATTTT.

This clone was recorded a few times. V is TRBV2 and J is TRBJ1-2; D is uncertain. The CDR3 runs 11 residues. Germline CDR1 reads SNHLY; CDR2 reads FYNNEI. V lost 11 bases and J lost 6, with 13 bases in between. The DNA for the CDR3 is TGTGCCGTCCGGACCAGCCATGGCTACACCTTC. Protein sequence: CAVRTSHGYTF.